The present TCR beta chain was sequenced within a study of shared clonotypes between healthy human individuals. This CDR3 has 14 amino acids. With V trimmed by 4 bases and J by 6 bases, 8 bases remained unmatched. CDR1 is SQVTM and CDR2 is ANQGSEA in the germline V gene. CD45RO-negative, CCR7-positively selected cells formed the naive CD8 fraction, excluding terminally differentiated effector memory CD45RA+ cells. At deep level, the assay was performed. Clones were sequenced by immunoSEQ multiplex PCR, and TCRdb holds only the in-frame ones, with some missing. Of millions of clones in the sample, about 92% were seen once.

The rearrangement links TRBV29-1 to TRBJ2-7; 11 nucleotides match TRBD2. Sequencing was carried out using naive CD8+ T cells from PBMCs. This TCR came from a young man in good health. Some clones in this sample may be carry-over from other donors' samples. The CDR3 DNA sequence: TGCAGCGTTGTAGCGGGAGGGCCGCTGGGCGAGCAGTACTTC. Amino acids: CSVVAGGPLGEQYF.